These 26 T cell receptor beta chains were sequenced from one sample in a study of blood T cells in healthy people across ages. Combining a sample-barcoded 5' primer with a J-beta primer mix, a second PCR ran for about 6 to 12 cycles. TCRdb passed the 5' RACE reads through MiXCR, listing each CDR3 protein once. This sample has under 1,000,000 distinct CDR3 sequences; roughly 34% occur once, and the top ten carry 13%. Source material: blood. Source of these receptors: a man younger than 35 in good health.

The CDR3 loop is CSANRANYGYTF. DNA for the CDR3: TGCAGTGCTAACCGGGCTAACTATGGCTACACCTTC. The chain couples TRBV20-1 to TRBJ1-2; no reliable D call. V was pared by 4 bases and J by 0 bases, with 6 bases between. The CDR3 has 12 residues. Germline CDR1 and CDR2: DFQATT and SNEGSKA (reference sequence).

This clonotype was picked up many times. V and J are TRBV27 and TRBJ1-4; D is unclear. The V gene's germline CDR1 is MNHEY and CDR2 SMNVEV (reference sequence). The CDR3 runs to 13 residues. V was cut by 4 bases and J by 0 bases, with 3 bases left in between. The CDR3 DNA sequence: TGTGCCAGCAGTTGGGCAACTAATGAAAAACTGTTTTTT. Translated: CASSWATNEKLFF.

The sample holds many counts of this clonotype. The chain couples TRBV20-1 to TRBJ1-1, with D possibly matching TRBD1 (6 bases). This CDR3 spans 10 amino acids. Per the germline V gene, CDR1 is DFQATT and CDR2 is SNEGSKA (reference sequence). The CDR3 loop reads CRGGGTEAFF. The DNA of the CDR3 is TGCAGAGGGGGGGGGACTGAAGCTTTCTTT.

This clonotype occurred a few times. The chain employs TRBV7-2 and TRBJ1-5; D not resolved. CDR1 is SGHTA and CDR2 is FQGNSA in the germline V gene. The CDR3 is made up of 13 amino acids. The ends were cut back, 3 bases at V and 7 bases at J, with 10 bases in the middle. The CDR3 DNA reads as TGTGCCAGCAGCTTTGGGGAGCGGCAGCCCCAGCATTTT. Amino acids: CASSFGERQPQHF.

There are a few counts of this clonotype. The V gene is TRBV20-1, the J gene TRBJ1-1; no firm D call. The CDR3 is 15 amino acids. Trimming took 6 bases from V and 2 from J, leaving 19 bases between them. CDR1 is DFQATT and CDR2 is SNEGSKA in the germline V gene (reference sequence). The CDR3 region has the DNA TGCAGTGCCGCTACACCGACACCGCCCAACACTGAAGCTTTCTTT. Encoded protein: CSAATPTPPNTEAFF.

This clonotype was counted ten times or more. This chain links TRBV5-1 with TRBJ2-3, with TRBD1 identical over 8 bases. Germline-derived CDR1 and CDR2 are SGHRS and YFSETQ. V trimming: 0 bases; J trimming: 3 bases; junction bases outside the gene matches: 3. This CDR3 comprises 15 residues. CDR3 protein: CASSLDRGATDTQYF. The CDR3 DNA follows: TGCGCCAGCAGCTTGGACAGGGGGGCGACAGATACGCAGTATTTT. Drawing the rest from reference TRBV5-1 and TRBJ2-3, the complete variable domain is KAGVTQTPRYLIKTRGQQVTLSCSPISGHRSVSWYQQTPGQGLQFLFEYFSETQRNKGNFPGRFSGRQFSNSRSEMNVSTLELGDSALYLCASSLDRGATDTQYFGPGTRLTVL.

In its sample, this clonotype was seen a few times. This chain uses TRBV28 with TRBJ2-3; maybe TRBD2 (6 bases). The CDR3 is made up of 15 amino acids. The V end lost 5 bases, the J end lost 1 base, and 13 bases lay between the germline ends. The germline V gene encodes CDR1 MDHEN and CDR2 SYDVKM. The CDR3 here is CASSPPSVGTDTQYF. In DNA, the CDR3 is TGTGCCAGCAGTCCTCCTAGCGTAGGCACAGATACGCAGTATTTT.

The V and J genes are TRBV11-2 and TRBJ2-3; 7 bases are a match to TRBD2. V lost 5 bases to trimming and J lost 2 bases; unmatched junction nucleotides: 7. Germline-derived CDR1 and CDR2 are SGHAT and FQNNGV. The CDR3 consists of 15 residues. CDR3 residues: CASSIAAGFTDTQYF. DNA of the CDR3: TGTGCCAGCAGCATAGCAGCGGGGTTCACAGATACGCAGTATTTT.

This clonotype has just a few counts. This chain connects TRBV6-6 to TRBJ1-6, with unresolved D. Trimming took 11 bases from V and 0 from J, leaving 11 bases between them. CDR3 length: 14 amino acids. Germline loops: CDR1 MNHNY, CDR2 SVGAGI (reference sequence). The CDR3 protein is CASEGVSYNSPLHF. The CDR3 DNA is TGTGCCTCCGAGGGCGTCTCCTATAATTCACCCCTCCACTTT.

This clonotype was detected a few times. This chain connects TRBV20-1 to TRBJ1-2; possible D gene TRBD1, 5 bases. Trimming took off 1 base at V and 3 bases at J, with 9 bases between the two ends. Germline lookup yields CDR1 DFQATT and CDR2 SNEGSKA (reference sequence). This CDR3 spans 13 amino acids. The CDR3 sequence is CSARVRDHYGYTF. The CDR3 DNA is TGCAGTGCTAGAGTAAGGGACCACTATGGCTACACCTTC.

This clonotype was detected only once. This chain connects TRBV27 to TRBJ1-1; the match to TRBD1 covers 8 bases. The germline V gene encodes CDR1 MNHEY and CDR2 SMNVEV (reference sequence). CDR3 length equals 14 residues. V trimming: 5 bases; J trimming: 4 bases; junction bases outside the gene matches: 6. CDR3 sequence: CASSHQGAATEAFF. The CDR3 DNA follows: TGTGCCAGCAGTCACCAGGGGGCGGCCACTGAAGCTTTCTTT.

This clonotype was picked up a small number of times. The chain has TRBV4-1 and TRBJ1-5; D is possibly TRBD1 (6 bases). Trimming took off 4 bases at V and 2 bases at J, with 24 bases between the two ends. Germline V lookup: CDR1 MGHRA, CDR2 YSYEKL. The CDR3 runs to 19 residues. CDR3 in DNA: TGCGCCAGCAGCCGGGGAGTCAGGTTCAGGGGAGAGGGCAATCAGCCCCAGCATTTT. Translating gives CASSRGVRFRGEGNQPQHF.

In nucleotides, the CDR3 is TGCAGTGCTCGAAGCGGGGGAAAGTACGAGCAGTACTTC. Its translation: CSARSGGKYEQYF. V gene TRBV20-1 combines with J gene TRBJ2-7; 8 bases match TRBD2. The CDR3 extends over 13 amino acids. Losses at the gene ends were 5 bases for V and 4 bases for J; bases not matched to a gene: 7. CDR1 is DFQATT, CDR2 SNEGSKA, per germline (reference sequence).

This clonotype turned up a few times. The chain recombines TRBV7-9 with TRBJ2-1; the D gene is possibly TRBD1 (6 bases). V lost 6 bases, J lost 4 bases, and 16 bases lay in between. The CDR3 covers 15 residues. CDR1 and CDR2 from the germline V gene are SEHNR and FQNEAQ (reference sequence). CDR3 nucleotide sequence: TGTGCCAGCAGTTCATCCCGGGACATATACAATGAGCAGTTCTTC. It yields the protein CASSSSRDIYNEQFF.

Only a few counts were recorded for this clonotype. V is TRBV20-1 and J is TRBJ2-7; TRBD2 matches at 10 bases. Germline CDR1 reads DFQATT; CDR2 reads SNEGSKA (reference sequence). The CDR3 is made up of 17 amino acids. Trimming removed 2 bases from V and 7 bases from J; junction bases left unmatched: 17. CDR3 loop: CSARLFLLAGRGNEQYF. CDR3 nucleotide sequence: TGCAGTGCTAGACTATTCCTACTAGCGGGGAGGGGCAATGAGCAGTACTTC.

This clonotype was counted ten times or more. The J gene is TRBJ2-7, the V gene TRBV6-1; 7 nucleotides match TRBD2. V gave up 1 base and J gave up 1 base; unmatched junction bases: 10. The CDR3 loop spans 17 amino acids. The germline V gene encodes CDR1 MNHNS and CDR2 SASEGT. The CDR3 DNA reads as TGTGCCAGCAGTGAAGATTGGGGGAAGGGAGGGTCCTACGAGCAGTACTTC. It yields the protein CASSEDWGKGGSYEQYF.

V usage is TRBV5-1 and J usage is TRBJ2-5, with a possible D match to TRBD1 (6 bases). The CDR3 is 14 residues long. CDR1 is SGHRS and CDR2 is YFSETQ in the germline V gene. Trimming left V 4 bases short and J 3 bases short, with 13 bases between. CDR3 loop: CASSGGQTEETQYF. DNA for the CDR3: TGCGCCAGCAGCGGGGGACAAACAGAAGAGACCCAGTACTTC.

This chain connects TRBV7-2 to TRBJ2-3; 11 bases map to TRBD2. With 3 bases clipped from V and 5 bases from J, the junction kept 7 bases outside the gene matches. This CDR3 is built from 16 residues. Germline lookup yields CDR1 SGHTA and CDR2 FQGNSA. CDR3 DNA sequence: TGTGCCAGCAGCTTGACATCTAGCGGGAGGAGAGATACGCAGTATTTT. As protein: CASSLTSSGRRDTQYF.

This clonotype was counted many times. V and J are TRBV9 and TRBJ2-3, with 8 bases aligning to TRBD1. The CDR3 has 16 amino acids. V gave up 0 bases and J gave up 1 base; unmatched junction bases: 4. Germline V gives CDR1 SGDLS, CDR2 YYNGEE. The chain's CDR3 is CASSVGTGTRTDTQYF. CDR3 DNA: TGTGCCAGCAGCGTAGGGACAGGGACTCGCACAGATACGCAGTATTTT.

In its sample, this clonotype was seen a few times. The V and J genes are TRBV20-1 and TRBJ2-7, with 8 bases that match TRBD1. The CDR3 contains 12 residues. The junction had 7 bases not matched to a gene; V was cut back by 6 bases and J by 6 bases. Germline assignment: CDR1 DFQATT and CDR2 SNEGSKA (reference sequence). CDR3 DNA sequence: TGCAGTGCGATGGGACAGGCGGGCGAGCAGTACTTC. It yields the protein CSAMGQAGEQYF.

The sample holds a few counts of this clonotype. The chain uses TRBV6-2 or TRBV6-3 and TRBJ1-4, with no clear D. Trimming left V 4 bases short and J 0 bases short, with 12 bases between. Germline CDR1 MNHEY, CDR2 SVGEGT. CDR3 length: 16 amino acids. CDR3 residues: CASSSRGTATNEKLFF. The CDR3 DNA reads TGTGCCAGCAGTTCCCGGGGTACAGCAACTAATGAAAAACTGTTTTTT.

This chain uses TRBV28 with TRBJ2-2; maybe TRBD2 (7 bases). The CDR3 spans 16 residues. The germline gives CDR1 MDHEN, CDR2 SYDVKM. V lost 3 bases and J lost 4, with 15 bases in between. CDR3 protein: CASSFHGGGGTGELFF. The DNA for the CDR3 is TGTGCCAGCAGTTTTCATGGAGGGGGGGGCACCGGGGAGCTGTTTTTT.

To note about this clonotype: Just one base apart from a much larger clone, this may be a read error. The chain combines TRBV5-1 with TRBJ2-3; D is unresolved. Between the trimmed V and J ends, which lost 1 base and 2 bases, there was a span of 8 bases. Germline V CDR1 and CDR2: SGHRS, YFSETQ. The CDR3 loop spans 14 amino acids. The CDR3 sequence is CASSLSHDTDTQYF. The CDR3 nucleotides are TGCGCCAGCAGCTTGTCCCACGACACAGATACGCAGTATTTT.

The gene calls are TRBV9 and TRBJ2-1, with 10 positions matching TRBD2. In germline, CDR1 is SGDLS, CDR2 YYNGEE. This CDR3 region has 17 residues. Losses at the gene ends were 0 bases for V and 6 bases for J; bases not matched to a gene: 9. The CDR3 here is CASSVEERGGYINEQFF. For the CDR3, the DNA is TGTGCCAGCAGCGTAGAGGAGCGGGGGGGGTACATCAATGAGCAGTTCTTC. Complete variable domain (other parts from reference TRBV9 and TRBJ2-1): DSGVTQTPKHLITATGQRVTLRCSPRSGDLSVYWYQQSLDQGLQFLIQYYNGEERAKGNILERFSAQQFPDLHSELNLSSLELGDSALYFCASSVEERGGYINEQFFGPGTRLTVL.

This clonotype turned up a few times. The chain couples TRBV4-2 to TRBJ1-4; no reliable D call. CDR1 and CDR2 from the germline V gene are LGHNA and YNFKEQ. The ends were cut back, 4 bases at V and 2 bases at J, with 11 bases in the middle. CDR3 length: 15 residues. The CDR3 sequence: CASSPLRITNEKLFF. DNA for the CDR3: TGTGCCAGCAGCCCTCTCAGGATCACTAATGAAAAACTGTTTTTT.

This clonotype came up many times. This chain uses TRBV9 with TRBJ2-1; D remains unclear. The CDR3 spans 15 residues. With 6 bases removed from V and 2 bases from J, the gap between germline ends came to 15 bases. Germline V gene data show CDR1 as SGDLS and CDR2 as YYNGEE. The CDR3 coding sequence is TGTGCCAGCACTATCTCCGGGCTAGCCTACAATGAGCAGTTCTTC. It translates to CASTISGLAYNEQFF.